Each of the 27 T cell receptor beta chains below was sequenced from the same sample in a study of molecular identifiers for immune sequencing clone quantification. TCRdb redid the calling of the PCR reads with MiXCR, one entry per CDR3 protein. The sample has more than 550,000 distinct CDR3 sequences; about 25% are singletons. Specimen: naive CD8+ T cells from blood, with Jurkat cell RNA spiked in. Subset indicated: FACS-sorted CD8+CD4-CCR7+CD45RA+ naive T cells. The receptors shown here come from a human donor in good health. Some libraries in this study had Jurkat cell RNA spiked in.

This sequence joins TRBV10-1 and TRBJ2-1, with TRBD2 as a possible D gene (6 bases). This CDR3 has 17 residues. CDR1 and CDR2 (germline): WNHNN, SYGVQD (reference sequence). V was clipped by 4 bases and J by 2 bases, with 18 bases between them. The CDR3 sequence is CASSVESRGPTYNEQFF. In DNA form, the CDR3 reads TGCGCCAGCAGTGTGGAATCGCGGGGACCAACCTACAATGAGCAGTTCTTC.

This clonotype was found many times. The rearrangement uses TRBV20-1 and TRBJ1-5; weak D call: TRBD1 (6 bases). The V and J ends lost 1 base and 1 base respectively, with 11 bases between them. In germline, CDR1 is DFQATT, CDR2 SNEGSKA (reference sequence). This CDR3 is built from 15 residues. The CDR3 region has the DNA TGCAGTGCTAGAGGGACAGTCGACAGCAATCAGCCCCAGCATTTT. Protein: CSARGTVDSNQPQHF.

This chain joins TRBV4-3 and TRBJ1-6, with D possibly TRBD1 on 5 matching bases. Germline loops: CDR1 LGHNA, CDR2 YSLEER. Trimming removed 0 bases from V and 6 bases from J, with 9 bases in between. The CDR3 length is 15 residues. The CDR3 loop is CASSQEGRANSPLHF. The CDR3 nucleotides read TGCGCCAGCAGCCAAGAGGGCAGGGCTAATTCACCCCTCCACTTT.

V and J are TRBV20-1 and TRBJ2-3, with a tentative D call TRBD1 (5 bases). V lost 0 bases and J lost 0, with 10 bases in between. CDR1 and CDR2 (germline): DFQATT, SNEGSKA (reference sequence). The CDR3 contains 15 residues. CDR3: CSARDQGQSTDTQYF. The CDR3 DNA follows: TGCAGTGCTAGAGATCAGGGTCAGAGCACAGATACGCAGTATTTT.

This sequence joins TRBV4-1 and TRBJ2-3, with D maybe TRBD2 (5 bases). The germline V gene has CDR1 MGHRA and CDR2 YSYEKL. CDR3 length: 17 amino acids. V gave up 0 bases and J gave up 4 bases, with 17 bases separating them. As DNA, the CDR3 is TGCGCCAGCAGCCAAGATAGGGCTAGCAGCTTCGCAGATACGCAGTATTTT. Protein: CASSQDRASSFADTQYF.

The J gene is TRBJ1-1, the V gene TRBV12-3 or TRBV12-4; TRBD1 matches at 9 bases. The ends lost 3 bases at V and 6 bases at J; junction bases unmatched: 2. There are 13 residues in the CDR3. CDR3 DNA: TGTGCCAGCAGTTTCGGGACAGGGCCTGAAGCTTTCTTT. It translates to CASSFGTGPEAFF.

At least ten counts were recorded for this clonotype. The chain carries TRBV11-2 and TRBJ1-1; D unresolved. Germline V gene data show CDR1 as SGHAT and CDR2 as FQNNGV. V was clipped by 4 bases and J by 1 base, with 13 bases between them. This CDR3 comprises 15 residues. CDR3 loop: CASSSNPAPNTEAFF. The CDR3 DNA reads TGTGCCAGCAGCTCAAACCCTGCCCCGAACACTGAAGCTTTCTTT.

This clonotype occurred many times. Here the CDR3 DNA reads TGTGCCAGCAGTGAAAGAAGCGGGAGCGTTTTAAATACGCAGTATTTT. It yields the protein CASSERSGSVLNTQYF. The V call is TRBV28, the J call TRBJ2-3; 8 nucleotides match TRBD2. Trimming took 5 bases from V and 7 from J; bases not matched to a gene: 14. CDR1 is MDHEN and CDR2 is SYDVKM in the germline V gene. The CDR3 totals 16 residues.

This clonotype was seen a handful of times. The J gene is TRBJ2-1, the V gene TRBV4-1, with D perhaps matching TRBD2 (6 bases). CDR1 is MGHRA, CDR2 YSYEKL, per germline. Trimming took 4 bases from V and 6 from J, leaving 10 bases between them. The CDR3 is 13 residues long. CDR3 bases: TGCGCCAGCAGCCCGTCGACTAGCAATGAGCAGTTCTTC. Protein product: CASSPSTSNEQFF.

In this sample, this clonotype turned up a few times. The rearrangement uses TRBV20-1 and TRBJ2-3; 12 bases line up with TRBD2. After removal of 5 bases from V and 5 bases from J, the junction contained 14 bases not matched to a gene. The CDR3 loop spans 17 amino acids. CDR1 DFQATT and CDR2 SNEGSKA come from the germline V gene (reference sequence). The DNA for the CDR3 is TGCAGTGCTCCGGCTAGCGGGGGGGCGCGGCAGGGAGATACGCAGTATTTT. This sequence encodes CSAPASGGARQGDTQYF.

This chain links TRBV19 with TRBJ2-1; possible D gene TRBD1, 5 bases. Deletions cut 4 bases from V and 2 bases from J, with 12 bases between. This CDR3 spans 15 amino acids. Germline CDR1 reads LNHDA; CDR2 reads SQIVND (reference sequence). The CDR3 sequence: CASSTSDSPYNEQFF. CDR3 DNA sequence: TGTGCCAGTAGTACTTCTGACAGCCCCTACAATGAGCAGTTCTTC.

Many counts were recorded for this clonotype. The chain couples TRBV29-1 to TRBJ1-1; no definite D call. Germline V CDR1 and CDR2: SQVTM, ANQGSEA. This CDR3 has 14 residues. Trimming removed 1 base at V and 4 bases at J, with 13 bases between. The CDR3 sequence is CSVEGSRMGTEAFF. In nucleotides, the CDR3 is TGCAGCGTTGAAGGATCCCGAATGGGCACTGAAGCTTTCTTT.

This clonotype occurred many times. The chain employs TRBV20-1 and TRBJ1-2; D ambiguous. CDR1 is DFQATT, CDR2 SNEGSKA, per germline (reference sequence). The V and J ends lost 0 bases and 3 bases respectively, with 26 bases between them. This CDR3 spans 19 amino acids. In DNA, the CDR3 is TGCAGTGCTAGAGATTCCCTGTCCGGCGGGAACAACCCCCACTATGGCTACACCTTC. This translates into CSARDSLSGGNNPHYGYTF.

In its sample, this clonotype was seen many times. V gene TRBV20-1 combines with J gene TRBJ2-3; no definite D call. CDR1 is DFQATT, CDR2 SNEGSKA, per germline (reference sequence). Trimming took off 4 bases at V and 5 bases at J, with 10 bases between the two ends. The CDR3 runs to 12 residues. The CDR3 protein is CSATHIVDTQYF. The DNA for the CDR3 is TGCAGTGCTACCCATATAGTAGATACGCAGTATTTT.

This clonotype has a handful of counts. It may be a read error: a sequence one base away is much more abundant. The rearrangement links TRBV6-2 or TRBV6-3 to TRBJ2-7; D unclear. V was pared by 0 bases and J by 2 bases, with 5 bases between. This CDR3 spans 13 amino acids. Germline V gene sequence: CDR1 MNHEY, CDR2 SVGEGT. As DNA, the CDR3 is TGTGCCAGCAGTTACTCGTGGGCCTACGAGCAGTACTTC. Translating it yields CASSYSWAYEQYF.

This clonotype has more than one count but fewer than ten. The V and J genes are TRBV7-9 and TRBJ2-7, with D hard to call. V was clipped by 7 bases and J by 7 bases, with 14 bases between them. Per the germline V gene, CDR1 is SEHNR and CDR2 is FQNEAQ (reference sequence). The CDR3 loop spans 12 amino acids. CDR3: CASNTVGLEQYF. CDR3 sequence (DNA): TGTGCCAGCAACACAGTCGGGTTAGAGCAGTACTTC.

The chain combines TRBV6-2 or TRBV6-3 with TRBJ1-2; a weak D match, TRBD1 (5 bases). The CDR3 has 17 residues. Trimming took off 7 bases at V and 1 base at J, with 22 bases between the two ends. Germline V gives CDR1 MNHEY, CDR2 SVGEGT. The CDR3 here is CASTHRDSRVYNYGYTF. For the CDR3, the DNA is TGTGCCAGCACCCACCGGGACTCCAGGGTTTATAACTATGGCTACACCTTC.

This clonotype was observed a handful of times. This chain joins TRBV6-2 or TRBV6-3 and TRBJ2-3; 13 bases are shared with TRBD2. V lost 6 bases and J lost 6; bases outside the gene matches: 6. Germline V CDR1 and CDR2: MNHEY, SVGEGT. The CDR3 sequence is 15 residues long. CDR3 sequence (DNA): TGTGCCAGCAGGCAGACTAGCGGGGGGATGGATACGCAGTATTTT. It is translated as CASRQTSGGMDTQYF.

Turning to this clonotype: A read error may explain this, as a much larger clone is one base away. This sequence joins TRBV4-1 and TRBJ1-4, with no clear D. This CDR3 region has 16 residues. Germline loops: CDR1 MGHRA, CDR2 YSYEKL. The V and J ends lost 2 bases and 8 bases respectively, with 18 bases between them. This chain's CDR3 is CASSQYRGLPREKLFF. In DNA form, the CDR3 reads TGCGCCAGCAGCCAATATCGGGGTCTTCCTCGGGAAAAACTGTTTTTT.

Remarks on this clonotype: A clone one base away is much larger, so this may be a read error. This chain connects TRBV19 to TRBJ2-3, with 8 bases matching TRBD1. Trimming took 11 bases from V and 3 from J; bases not matched to a gene: 16. The length of the CDR3 is 16 residues. Germline V gene data show CDR1 as LNHDA and CDR2 as SQIVND (reference sequence). For the CDR3, the DNA is TGTGCCTCACATAGGGGGACAGGTGGTTCGACAGATACGCAGTATTTT. Its translation: CASHRGTGGSTDTQYF.

Worth noting for this clonotype: This could be a read error, since a much larger clone is one nucleotide away. The chain carries TRBV7-6 and TRBJ2-7, with D tentatively TRBD1 or TRBD2 (6 bases each). The CDR3 has 14 amino acids. Per the germline V gene, CDR1 is SGHVS and CDR2 is FNYEAQ. This CDR3 reads CASSSGGHGDEQSF. CDR3 coding DNA: TGTGCCAGCAGCTCCGGGGGACACGGGGACGAGCAGTCCTTC.

The chain recombines TRBV6-2 or TRBV6-3 with TRBJ2-3, with 8 bases that match TRBD1. J lost 0 bases, V lost 6 bases, and 8 bases had no gene match. Germline CDR1 is MNHEY and CDR2 is SVGEGT. The CDR3 has 16 amino acids. The CDR3 DNA is TGTGCCAGCAGGATTAACAGGGGGGAAAGCACAGATACGCAGTATTTT. Amino acids: CASRINRGESTDTQYF.

This clonotype was seen a handful of times. The J gene is TRBJ2-7, the V gene TRBV7-9, with 12 bases that match TRBD1. In germline, CDR1 is SEHNR, CDR2 FQNEAQ (reference sequence). Unmatched junction bases numbered 12, after V lost 5 bases and J lost 7 bases. This CDR3 contains 16 residues. The CDR3 protein is CASSASPGQGAGEQYF. DNA for the CDR3: TGTGCCAGCAGCGCCTCACCGGGACAGGGGGCGGGAGAGCAGTACTTC. Together with reference TRBV7-9 and TRBJ2-7, the CDR3 gives the full variable domain: DTGVSQNPRHKITKRGQNVTFRCDPISEHNRLYWYRQTLGQGPEFLTYFQNEAQLEKSRLLSDRFSAERPKGSFSTLEIQRTEQGDSAMYLCASSASPGQGAGEQYFGPGTRLTVT.

Concerning this clonotype: The junction differs from germline at one of its ends, possibly a read error. This chain links TRBV7-2 with TRBJ2-7, with D unclear. Germline CDR1 and CDR2: SGHTA and FQGNSA. This CDR3 has 15 residues. This chain's CDR3 is CACSATAGFSYEQYF. CDR3 in DNA: TGTGCCTGCAGCGCCACGGCAGGCTTCTCCTACGAGCAGTACTTC.

This clonotype came up a few times. This rearrangement joins TRBV12-3 or TRBV12-4 to TRBJ2-7; D gene ambiguous. This CDR3 contains 13 residues. Trimming cost V 1 base and J 3 bases, with 7 bases left between them. CDR3 sequence (DNA): TGTGCCAGCAGTTTAGACACCTTCTACGAGCAGTACTTC. Protein product: CASSLDTFYEQYF.

This clonotype came up a few times. The V call is TRBV13, the J call TRBJ2-2, with D maybe TRBD1 (5 bases). The CDR3 is 14 amino acids. CDR1 is PRHDT, CDR2 FYEKMQ, per germline (reference sequence). V dropped 2 bases and J dropped 6 bases, with 10 bases sitting between them. CDR3 sequence (DNA): TGTGCCAGCAGCTTAAATGTAGGGGCCGGGGAGCTGTTTTTT. Translation: CASSLNVGAGELFF.

This chain joins TRBV7-2 and TRBJ2-7, with no clear D. Deletions cut 5 bases from V and 3 bases from J, with 11 bases between. The CDR3 totals 13 residues. The V gene's germline CDR1 is SGHTA and CDR2 FQGNSA. The CDR3 DNA follows: TGTGCCAGCAGCAAAAACTCGAACTACGAGCAGTACTTC. Protein sequence: CASSKNSNYEQYF. The full variable domain, completed using reference TRBV7-2 and TRBJ2-7, is GAGVSQSPSNKVTEKGKDVELRCDPISGHTALYWYRQSLGQGLEFLIYFQGNSAPDKSGLPSDRFSAERTGGSVSTLTIQRTQQEDSAVYLCASSKNSNYEQYFGPGTRLTVT.